The entry below describes one TCR beta chain. The data were obtained in a study of T cell changes during pregnancy in multiple sclerosis. Profiled with immunoSEQ multiplex PCR; TCRdb holds only in-frame clones, not every one. The top ten clones hold about 0.46% of a sample with 35,000 or so clones, about 92% of them seen once. Germline CDR1 and CDR2: SGHRS and YFSETQ. The CDR3 extends over 15 amino acids. V was shortened by 2 bases and J by 0 bases, with 6 bases between the two germline ends. The V call is TRBV5-1, the J call TRBJ2-6; D is undetermined. This TCR was sampled from a female donor with multiple sclerosis, enrolled in a pregnancy study. Material: CD4+ T cells from peripheral blood mononuclear cells, obtained after pregnancy. The CDR3 loop reads CASSLRDSGANVLTF. Written as DNA, the CDR3 is TGCGCCAGCAGCTTAAGAGACTCTGGGGCCAACGTCCTGACTTTC.